Below, 28 T cell receptor beta chains from the same sample are listed, as sequenced in a study of T cell responses to AZD1222 COVID-19 vaccine. Sequencing used immunoSEQ multiplex PCR; TCRdb keeps in-frame clones, though not all of them. The table shows 150,000 to 200,000 clones, with more than 85% occurring only once. The input for sequencing was peripheral blood, taken on day 0 of AZD1222 vaccination. The receptor source for this set is an adult in good health.

V and J are TRBV7-2 and TRBJ2-1; 10 bases line up with TRBD2. The germline CDR1 and CDR2 sequences are SGHTA and FQGNSA. The CDR3 totals 15 residues. With V trimmed by 4 bases and J by 4 bases, 4 bases remained unmatched. The CDR3 sequence is CASSWERGGYNEQFF. CDR3 DNA: TGTGCCAGCAGCTGGGAGCGGGGGGGTTACAATGAGCAGTTCTTC.

The genes are TRBV11-2 and TRBJ1-4; 11 nucleotides line up with TRBD1. The V gene's germline CDR1 is SGHAT and CDR2 FQNNGV. V gave up 5 bases and J gave up 7 bases; unmatched junction bases: 9. The CDR3 totals 16 residues. In DNA, the CDR3 is TGTGCCAGCAGCACCGTCCGGGACAGGGGGTCTGAAAAACTGTTTTTT. Protein sequence: CASSTVRDRGSEKLFF.

This chain links TRBV21-1 with TRBJ2-1; TRBD2, as called in the table, went unchecked against the DNA. TRBV21-1 is marked as a pseudogene. The CDR3 spans 16 residues. The CDR3 spells CASSQISARGYNEQFF. The DNA of the CDR3 is TGTGCCAGCAGCCAAATTAGTGCCCGGGGTTACAATGAGCAGTTCTTC.

This clone was detected once. The V gene is TRBV18, the J gene TRBJ2-6; 11 bases align to TRBD1. With V trimmed by 3 bases and J by 1 base, 8 bases remained unmatched. The germline V gene encodes CDR1 KGHSH and CDR2 LQKENI. This CDR3 is built from 19 residues. CDR3 residues: CASSPATGTGGSGANVLTF. CDR3 nucleotides: TGTGCCAGCTCACCTGCGACCGGGACAGGGGGATCTGGGGCCAACGTCCTGACTTTC.

The rearrangement uses TRBV5-1 and TRBJ2-7, with 9 positions matching TRBD1. This CDR3 contains 15 residues. Germline values: CDR1 SGHRS, CDR2 YFSETQ. V was pared by 4 bases and J by 6 bases, with 11 bases of the junction left unmatched. The CDR3 here is CASSLGDRDMGEQYF. The DNA of the CDR3 is TGCGCCAGCAGCCTCGGGGACAGGGATATGGGCGAGCAGTACTTC.

This rearrangement joins TRBV24-1 to TRBJ2-2, with 7 bases identical to TRBD1. Germline trimming cut 4 bases from V and 3 bases from J; bases unmatched to any gene: 7. Germline-derived CDR1 and CDR2 are KGHDR and SFDVKD. This CDR3 is 16 amino acids long. In DNA form, the CDR3 reads TGTGCCACCAGTGACACGACAGGGACGTACACCGGGGAGCTGTTTTTT. Protein sequence: CATSDTTGTYTGELFF.

The chain is built from TRBV7-8 and TRBJ2-1; tentatively, D is TRBD1 or TRBD2 (7 bases each). The CDR3 covers 15 residues. The V and J ends lost 5 bases and 8 bases respectively, with 19 bases between them. CDR1 and CDR2 (germline): SGHVS, FQNEAQ. The CDR3 reads CASSGEGAGAYEQFF. The CDR3 DNA sequence: TGTGCCAGCAGCGGAGAGGGGGCGGGAGCTTATGAGCAGTTCTTC.

On this clone itself: The same CDR3 can be traced to other DNA sequences in this sample. This sequence joins TRBV30 and TRBJ1-5; a weak D match, TRBD1 (5 bases). V was pared by 0 bases and J by 5 bases, with 8 bases between. Germline assignment: CDR1 GTSNPN and CDR2 SVGIG (reference sequence). CDR3 length: 13 amino acids. CDR3 sequence: CAWSVQGDQPQHF. In DNA form, the CDR3 reads TGTGCCTGGAGTGTTCAGGGTGATCAGCCCCAGCATTTT.

This clone turned up a few times. V is TRBV4-2 and J is TRBJ2-1; the D gene is possibly TRBD1 (5 bases). Germline V gives CDR1 LGHNA, CDR2 YNFKEQ. This CDR3 spans 17 amino acids. V was clipped by 0 bases and J by 1 base, with 13 bases between them. The CDR3 region has the DNA TGTGCCAGCAGCCAAGAGAGGAAGGGGCGATCCTACAATGAGCAGTTCTTC. As protein: CASSQERKGRSYNEQFF.

V usage is TRBV27 and J usage is TRBJ1-3, with D hard to call. The V and J ends lost 2 bases and 4 bases respectively, with 9 bases between them. The CDR3 is 14 residues long. Germline V CDR1 and CDR2: MNHEY, SMNVEV (reference sequence). CDR3 amino acids: CASSLSGSGNTIYF. The CDR3 nucleotides are TGTGCCAGCAGTTTAAGTGGCTCCGGAAACACCATATATTTT.

The chain is built from TRBV9 and TRBJ1-1; D gene uncertain. V was shortened by 0 bases and J by 2 bases, with 11 bases between the two germline ends. The CDR3 contains 15 residues. Germline assignment: CDR1 SGDLS and CDR2 YYNGEE. The CDR3 spells CASSVGIGENTEAFF. Here the CDR3 DNA reads TGTGCCAGCAGCGTAGGCATCGGGGAAAACACTGAAGCTTTCTTT.

This chain links TRBV2 with TRBJ1-1; D might be TRBD1 (5 bases). The CDR3 covers 12 residues. Germline lookup yields CDR1 SNHLY and CDR2 FYNNEI. V shed 11 bases and J shed 0 bases, with 10 bases lying between them. DNA of the CDR3: TGTGCCGACAGCGGGATGAACACTGAAGCTTTCTTT. This translates into CADSGMNTEAFF.

Concerning this clone: The same CDR3 arises from other DNA sequences in this sample as well. The chain carries TRBV19 and TRBJ2-3, with TRBD2 identical over 8 bases. This CDR3 spans 14 amino acids. J lost 5 bases, V lost 1 base, and 2 bases had no gene match. Germline assignment: CDR1 LNHDA and CDR2 SQIVND (reference sequence). The CDR3: CASSIAGGQDTQYF. CDR3 DNA sequence: TGTGCCAGTAGTATAGCGGGGGGGCAAGATACGCAGTATTTT.

The chain has TRBV30 and TRBJ2-3; 13 nucleotides match TRBD2. The CDR3 spans 15 residues. The junction had 0 bases not matched to a gene; V was cut back by 3 bases and J by 0 bases. Looked up from germline, CDR1 is GTSNPN and CDR2 is SVGIG (reference sequence). This CDR3 reads CAWRGLAGSTDTQYF. Here the CDR3 DNA reads TGTGCCTGGAGGGGACTAGCGGGGAGCACAGATACGCAGTATTTT. The complete variable domain, with remaining parts taken from reference TRBV30 and TRBJ2-3, reads SQTIHQWPATLVQPVGSPLSLECTVEGTSNPNLYWYRQAAGRGLQLLFYSVGIGQISSEVPQNLSASRPQDRQFILSSKKLLLSDSGFYLCAWRGLAGSTDTQYFGPGTRLTVL.

This clone was observed a handful of times. V and J are TRBV18 and TRBJ2-3; D is possibly TRBD2 (6 bases). V was shortened by 3 bases and J by 3 bases, with 7 bases between the two germline ends. CDR1 KGHSH and CDR2 LQKENI come from the germline V gene. This CDR3 is built from 13 residues. The CDR3 region is CASSPGSTDTQYF. CDR3 nucleotides: TGTGCCAGCTCACCCGGGAGTACAGATACGCAGTATTTT.

The rearrangement links TRBV24-1 to TRBJ2-5, with D possibly matching TRBD2 (5 bases). With 1 base removed from V and 5 bases from J, the gap between germline ends came to 13 bases. The CDR3 contains 15 residues. The germline gives CDR1 KGHDR, CDR2 SFDVKD. DNA of the CDR3: TGTGCCACCAGTGATTTAAACCCCAGAGGGGAGACCCAGTACTTC. Protein sequence: CATSDLNPRGETQYF.

The V and J genes are TRBV3-1 (or the pseudogene TRBV3-2) and TRBJ2-7; TRBD2 might be the D (6 bases). Trimming took 4 bases from V and 1 from J, leaving 11 bases between them. The CDR3 covers 14 residues. In germline, CDR1 is LGHDT, CDR2 YNNKEL (reference sequence). The CDR3 sequence: CASSRRLDSYEQYF. In nucleotides, the CDR3 is TGTGCCAGCAGCCGTCGACTAGATTCCTACGAGCAGTACTTC.

The chain employs TRBV28 and TRBJ2-6, with TRBD2 matching over 7 bases. This CDR3 spans 19 amino acids. Losses at the gene ends were 4 bases for V and 0 bases for J; bases not matched to a gene: 12. Germline CDR1 reads MDHEN; CDR2 reads SYDVKM. The CDR3 protein is CASSSREGTTTSGANVLTF. CDR3 DNA sequence: TGTGCCAGCAGTTCCCGTGAAGGGACTACTACCTCTGGGGCCAACGTCCTGACTTTC.

The rearrangement joins TRBV10-2 to TRBJ2-5; possibly TRBD1 for D (6 bases). This CDR3 region has 13 residues. Trimming took 8 bases from V and 5 from J, leaving 15 bases between them. CDR1 is WSHSY and CDR2 is SAAADI in the germline V gene. The CDR3 loop is CASREGGMETQYF. The DNA for the CDR3 is TGCGCCAGCCGAGAAGGGGGAATGGAGACCCAGTACTTC.

This chain uses TRBV9 with TRBJ1-1; D is ambiguous. The CDR3 length is 14 residues. Germline V CDR1 and CDR2: SGDLS, YYNGEE. V lost 4 bases and J lost 1, with 11 bases in between. Here the CDR3 reads CASSPGRENTEAFF. The DNA for the CDR3 is TGTGCCAGCAGCCCTGGACGGGAGAACACTGAAGCTTTCTTT.

This chain uses TRBV7-9 with TRBJ2-7, with 8 bases fitting TRBD1. V was clipped by 2 bases and J by 2 bases; unmatched bases: 5. The CDR3 has 15 residues. CDR1 is SEHNR and CDR2 is FQNEAQ in the germline V gene (reference sequence). The CDR3 loop is CASSLPRGQAYEQYF. The CDR3 DNA is TGTGCCAGCAGCTTACCCAGGGGACAGGCCTACGAGCAGTACTTC.

The chain is built from TRBV28 and TRBJ1-1; no firm D call. Germline V gives CDR1 MDHEN, CDR2 SYDVKM. This CDR3 region has 16 residues. V was clipped by 3 bases and J by 1 base, with 15 bases between them. CDR3 coding DNA: TGTGCCAGCAGTTTCTGGGTCCTTACCGAGAACACTGAAGCTTTCTTT. It is translated as CASSFWVLTENTEAFF.

This chain joins TRBV10-3 and TRBJ2-6; tentative D call: TRBD2 (7 bases). In germline, CDR1 is ENHRY, CDR2 SYGVKD. The CDR3 has 16 residues. The V end lost 0 bases, the J end lost 2 bases, and 8 bases lay between the germline ends. CDR3 bases: TGTGCCATCAGTGAGTCAGGGGGGGCTGGGGCCAACGTCCTGACTTTC. Protein product: CAISESGGAGANVLTF.

This chain connects TRBV11-2 to TRBJ2-6; 7 nucleotides align to TRBD2. This CDR3 contains 18 residues. Germline trimming cut 6 bases from V and 0 bases from J; bases unmatched to any gene: 11. CDR1 is SGHAT and CDR2 is FQNNGV in the germline V gene. CDR3 nucleotides: TGTGCCAGCAGGCCTTTAGGGAGGGGTCCCTCTGGGGCCAACGTCCTGACTTTC. Residues: CASRPLGRGPSGANVLTF.

V gene TRBV7-9 combines with J gene TRBJ2-5; D may be TRBD2 (6 bases). The CDR3 runs to 13 residues. Trimming stripped 8 bases from V and 5 bases from J, with 15 bases between. Germline V lookup: CDR1 SEHNR, CDR2 FQNEAQ (reference sequence). CDR3 in DNA: TGTGCCAGCTTACTAACGGGAGACGAGACCCAGTACTTC. Translated, it gives CASLLTGDETQYF.

V gene TRBV7-2 combines with J gene TRBJ1-6; D ambiguous. Germline assignment: CDR1 SGHTA and CDR2 FQGNSA. V was clipped by 1 base and J by 0 bases, with 7 bases between them. This CDR3 is 16 amino acids long. The CDR3 loop reads CASSLVESSYNSPLHF. CDR3 DNA sequence: TGTGCCAGCAGCTTAGTAGAGAGCTCCTATAATTCACCCCTCCACTTT.

At least ten counts were recorded for this clone. V and J are TRBV5-4 and TRBJ2-7; weak D call: TRBD2 (5 bases). This CDR3 region has 15 residues. The V gene lost 0 bases and the J gene lost 0 bases, with 10 bases spanning the gap. From germline, CDR1 is SGHNT and CDR2 YYREEE (reference sequence). The chain's CDR3 is CASSLGGYPSYEQYF. DNA for the CDR3: TGTGCCAGCAGCTTGGGCGGGTACCCCTCCTACGAGCAGTACTTC.

J is TRBJ1-1 and V is TRBV11-3; D remains ambiguous. Per the germline V gene, CDR1 is SGHNT and CDR2 is YENEEA. V lost 0 bases, J lost 1 base, and 3 bases lay in between. The CDR3 totals 13 residues. CDR3: CASSLERNTEAFF. The DNA of the CDR3 is TGTGCCAGCAGCTTAGAACGGAACACTGAAGCTTTCTTT.